This TCR beta chain emerged from a study of T cells in Graves' hyperthyroidism and ophthalmopathy. The junction had 8 bases not matched to a gene; V was cut back by 5 bases and J by 1 base. The CDR3 sequence is 16 residues long. Ten or more counts support this clonotype. Uncontrolled infection, other autoimmune disease, pregnancy or lactation excluded patients. Diagnoses rested on clinical symptoms, serum thyroxine and TRAb, thyroid ultrasound and orbital computed tomography. Fresh peripheral blood, about 9.6 ml, yielded the PBMCs. Regions amplified from RNA transcripts were the TCR beta CDR3 regions. Initially, a first-round RT-PCR of the TCR CDR3 employed the HTBI primer set. Each CDR3 protein is one row after TCRdb ran MiXCR on the multiplex PCR reads. The sample lists roughly 420,000 distinct CDR3 sequences, roughly 15% seen once, with about 5% in the top ten.

This sequence joins TRBV12-3 or TRBV12-4 and TRBJ2-3; 8 positions agree with TRBD2. Sequenced: blood. This clonotype was obtained from a woman younger than 30 with Graves' hyperthyroidism. CDR3 sequence reads: CASSTLAGWGTDTQYF. DNA for the CDR3: TGTGCCAGCAGTACCTTAGCGGGATGGGGCACAGATACGCAGTATTTT.